Here is one T cell receptor beta chain with its context. What it binds is unknown. A NOSPECS grade of at least 4, a Clinical Activity Score of at least 3 and duration under 3 months were recorded in ophthalmopathy patients. Patients having uncontrolled infection, another autoimmune disease, pregnancy or lactation were not included. Extraction of PBMCs used roughly 9.3 ml of fresh peripheral blood. These data originate in a study of T cells in Graves' hyperthyroidism and ophthalmopathy. Study findings and constraints: Most thyroid-expanded clonotypes above 0.001 were also found in blood.

RNA transcripts were the template for amplifying TCR beta CDR3 regions. TCR CDR3 underwent first-round RT-PCR with the HTBI primer set. TCRdb called the multiplex PCR reads again in MiXCR, with one record for every CDR3 protein. This table has 530,000 or so distinct CDR3 sequences, approximately 24% appearing once. Sample: blood. The sequence derives from a woman aged 25 to 45 with Graves' ophthalmopathy.

The CDR3 region is CASSGPGRNGNTIYF. The CDR3 DNA follows: TGTGCCAGCAGCGGACCGGGACGGAACGGAAACACCATATATTTT. The V gene is TRBV6-1, the J gene TRBJ1-3, with TRBD1 as a possible D gene (5 bases). The germline V and J ends were trimmed by 6 bases and 4 bases, with 16 bases remaining between them. CDR3 length: 15 residues. Germline V gives CDR1 MNHNS, CDR2 SASEGT.